This T cell receptor beta chain was sequenced for a study of PD-L1 blockade in urothelial cancer. Germline lookup yields CDR1 SGHVS and CDR2 FQNEAQ. This CDR3 comprises 15 residues. Trimming stripped 5 bases from V and 1 base from J, with 9 bases between. This sample's time point: peripheral blood 6 weeks after treatment start. Some clones are missing from TCRdb's copy, which holds only in-frame ones; the method was immunoSEQ multiplex PCR. The sample holds some 31,000 clones; 79% are singletons and the top ten take around 3.1%. The sequenced sample was PBMCs, obtained around atezolizumab (anti-PD-L1) treatment. The source is a man aged 70 or older with urothelial cancer. The V call is TRBV7-8, the J call TRBJ1-6; D is perhaps TRBD1 (5 bases). The CDR3 protein is CASSQGSSYNSPLHF. CDR3 nucleotide sequence: TGTGCCAGCAGCCAGGGCTCTTCCTATAATTCACCCCTCCACTTT.